This note documents a single T cell receptor (beta chain) sequence. What it binds is not known. The CDR3 runs to 15 residues. Trimming took 2 bases from V and 5 from J; bases not matched to a gene: 5. Germline-derived CDR1 and CDR2 are LNHDA and SQIVND (reference sequence). Time point here: blood 4 weeks post-SBRT, at nephrectomy. The treatment was: 15 Gy SBRT to primary tumor, nephrectomy 4 weeks later. Nephrectomy followed 15 Gy stereotactic body radiation by 4 weeks. This renal cell carcinoma was of the clear cell type. Measured with immunoSEQ multiplex PCR; TCRdb has only the in-frame clones, and not every one. Of 120,000 to 150,000 clones detected, approximately 86% appear once; the ten largest clones hold 15% to 20%. The sample belongs to a study of radiation and T cells in renal cell carcinoma. Study-level findings and limits: Baseline intratumoral clonotype presence is unknown without pretreatment biopsies.

The TCR sequence derives from a woman in her forties or fifties with renal cell carcinoma. The chain combines TRBV19 with TRBJ2-1; 8 bases are shared with TRBD1. Sequencing was performed on blood, taken from a patient whose treatment included radiotherapy and nephrectomy. CDR3 DNA sequence: TGTGCCAGTAGTATACAGGGGGCTGTAAACAATGAGCAGTTCTTC. This gives the protein CASSIQGAVNNEQFF.